This TCR beta chain came from a study of T cell repertoires in cytomegalovirus infection. CDR1 and CDR2 from the germline V gene are SGHTA and FQGNSA. V was clipped by 2 bases and J by 5 bases, with 16 bases between them. CDR3 length: 15 amino acids. Overall study findings and caveats: It was HLA-C-restricted CMV-specific TCR beta clonotypes that dominated the response ex vivo. Using cumulative public TCR beta family frequency, the authors identified those who carried CMV together with the relevant HLA.

TCRdb re-analysed the reads in MiXCR, keeping a single row per CDR3 protein. The sample shows about 740,000 distinct CDR3 sequences, roughly 35% of them seen only once. The table lists this clonotype with a few counts. The antigen is not known. The chain has TRBV7-2 and TRBJ2-7; a weak D match, TRBD1 (5 bases). Sequencing input: PBMCs. The clonotype comes from a human donor in good health (CMV status not recorded). Some clones in this sample may be carry-over from other donors' samples. CDR3: CASSLLPRDRDEQYF. As DNA, the CDR3 is TGTGCCAGCAGCTTATTACCCAGGGATCGGGACGAGCAGTACTTC.